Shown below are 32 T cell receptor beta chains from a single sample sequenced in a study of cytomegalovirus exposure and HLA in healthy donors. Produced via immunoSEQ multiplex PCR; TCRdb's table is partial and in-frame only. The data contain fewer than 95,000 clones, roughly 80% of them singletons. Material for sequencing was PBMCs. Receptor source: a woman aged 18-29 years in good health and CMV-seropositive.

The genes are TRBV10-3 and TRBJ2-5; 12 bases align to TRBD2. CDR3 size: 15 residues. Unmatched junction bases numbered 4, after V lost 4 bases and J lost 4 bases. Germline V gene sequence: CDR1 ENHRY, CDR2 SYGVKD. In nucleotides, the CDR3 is TGTGCCATCAGTGGGGCTAGCGGGGGGGGAGAGACCCAGTACTTC. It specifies CAISGASGGGETQYF.

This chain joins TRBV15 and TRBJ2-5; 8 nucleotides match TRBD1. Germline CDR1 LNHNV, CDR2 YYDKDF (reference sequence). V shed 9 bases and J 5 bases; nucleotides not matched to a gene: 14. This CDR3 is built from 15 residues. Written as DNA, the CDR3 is TGTGCCACTTCCCAGGACAGGGTGAAGGGGGAGACCCAGTACTTC. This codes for CATSQDRVKGETQYF.

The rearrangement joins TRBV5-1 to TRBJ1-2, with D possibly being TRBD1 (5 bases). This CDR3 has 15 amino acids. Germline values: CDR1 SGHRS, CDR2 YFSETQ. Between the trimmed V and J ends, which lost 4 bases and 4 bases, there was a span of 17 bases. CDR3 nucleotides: TGCGCCAGCAGCGTGTGGGGAGGGGCCGGCTATGGCTACACCTTC. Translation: CASSVWGGAGYGYTF.

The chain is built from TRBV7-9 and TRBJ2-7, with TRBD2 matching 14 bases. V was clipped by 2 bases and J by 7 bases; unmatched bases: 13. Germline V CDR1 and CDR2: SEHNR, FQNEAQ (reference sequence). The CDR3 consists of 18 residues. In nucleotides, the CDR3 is TGTGCCAGCAGCTTAAGCTCTCTGGGACTAGCGGGGGAGTTTGAGCAGTACTTC. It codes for CASSLSSLGLAGEFEQYF.

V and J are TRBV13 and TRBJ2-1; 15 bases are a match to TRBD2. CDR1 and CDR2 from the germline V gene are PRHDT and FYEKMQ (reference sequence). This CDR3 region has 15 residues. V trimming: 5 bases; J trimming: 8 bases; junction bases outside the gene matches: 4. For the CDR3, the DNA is TGTGCCAGCAGCCGGACTAGCGGGGGGGCTTATGAGCAGTTCTTC. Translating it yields CASSRTSGGAYEQFF.

The CDR3 reads CASSEARRVNTEAFF. CDR3 nucleotide sequence: TGTGCCAGCAGTGAAGCCCGACGGGTGAACACTGAAGCTTTCTTT. The chain links TRBV6-1 to TRBJ1-1; unclear D gene. Germline lookup yields CDR1 MNHNS and CDR2 SASEGT. This CDR3 comprises 15 residues. V dropped 0 bases and J dropped 0 bases, with 8 bases sitting between them.

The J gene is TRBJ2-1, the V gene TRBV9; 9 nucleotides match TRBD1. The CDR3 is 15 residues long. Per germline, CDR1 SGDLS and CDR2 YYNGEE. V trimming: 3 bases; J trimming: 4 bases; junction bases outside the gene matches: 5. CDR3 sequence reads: CASSARQGVYNEQFF. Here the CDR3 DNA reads TGTGCCAGCAGCGCTAGACAGGGGGTTTACAATGAGCAGTTCTTC.

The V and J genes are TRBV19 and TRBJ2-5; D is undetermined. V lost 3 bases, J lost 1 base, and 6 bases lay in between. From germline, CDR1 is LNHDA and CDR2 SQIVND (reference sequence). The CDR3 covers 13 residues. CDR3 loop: CASSISLQETQYF. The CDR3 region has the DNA TGTGCCAGTAGTATTAGCCTCCAAGAGACCCAGTACTTC.

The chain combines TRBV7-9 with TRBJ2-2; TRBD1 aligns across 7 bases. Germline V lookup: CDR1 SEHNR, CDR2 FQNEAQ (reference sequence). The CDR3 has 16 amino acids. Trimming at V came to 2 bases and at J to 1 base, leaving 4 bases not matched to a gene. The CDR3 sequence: CASSLRGRRNTGELFF. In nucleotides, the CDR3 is TGTGCCAGCAGCTTAAGGGGGCGAAGGAACACCGGGGAGCTGTTTTTT.

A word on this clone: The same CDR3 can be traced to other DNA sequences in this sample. CDR3: CASSYGGNQPQHF. In DNA, the CDR3 is TGTGCCAGCAGTTACGGAGGGAATCAGCCCCAGCATTTT. The chain couples TRBV6-5 to TRBJ1-5; no clear D. Germline loops: CDR1 MNHEY, CDR2 SVGAGI. V shed 2 bases and J shed 4 bases, with 6 bases lying between them. The CDR3 spans 13 residues.

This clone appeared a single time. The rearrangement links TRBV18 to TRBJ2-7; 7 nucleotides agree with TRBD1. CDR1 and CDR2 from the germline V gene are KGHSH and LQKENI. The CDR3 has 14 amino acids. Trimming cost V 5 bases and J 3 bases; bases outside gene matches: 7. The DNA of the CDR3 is TGTGCCAGCTCAACCGGGACAGCATACTACGAGCAGTACTTC. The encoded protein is CASSTGTAYYEQYF.

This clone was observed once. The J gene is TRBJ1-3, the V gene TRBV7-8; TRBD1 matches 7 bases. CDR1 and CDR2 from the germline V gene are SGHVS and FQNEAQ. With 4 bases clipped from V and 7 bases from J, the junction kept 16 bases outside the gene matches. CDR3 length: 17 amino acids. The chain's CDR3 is CASSSTWDRTVSNTIYF. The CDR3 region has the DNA TGTGCCAGCAGCTCAACCTGGGACAGAACAGTCTCGAACACCATATATTTT. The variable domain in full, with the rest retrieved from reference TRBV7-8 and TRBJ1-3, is GAGVSQSPRYKVAKRGQDVALRCDPISGHVSLFWYQQALGQGPEFLTYFQNEAQLDKSGLPSDRFFAERPEGSVSTLKIQRTQQEDSAVYLCASSSTWDRTVSNTIYFGEGSWLTVV.

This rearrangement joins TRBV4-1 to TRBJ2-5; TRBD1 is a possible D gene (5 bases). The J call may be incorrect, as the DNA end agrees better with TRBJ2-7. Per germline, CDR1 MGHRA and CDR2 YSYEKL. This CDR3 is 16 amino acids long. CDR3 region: CASSQDFPGLSYEQYF. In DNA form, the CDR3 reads TGCGCCAGCAGCCAAGATTTCCCAGGGTTGTCCTACGAGCAGTACTTC.

DNA for the CDR3: TGTGCCAGTAGGCCATCGGACAGGGGCTACAACCCTTACACTGAAGCTTTCTTT. Translated: CASRPSDRGYNPYTEAFF. The chain carries TRBV19 and TRBJ1-1, with TRBD1 identical over 9 bases. The V segment lost 6 bases and the J segment 3 bases; nucleotides outside the gene matches: 17. The CDR3 is 18 residues long. CDR1 LNHDA and CDR2 SQIVND come from the germline V gene (reference sequence).

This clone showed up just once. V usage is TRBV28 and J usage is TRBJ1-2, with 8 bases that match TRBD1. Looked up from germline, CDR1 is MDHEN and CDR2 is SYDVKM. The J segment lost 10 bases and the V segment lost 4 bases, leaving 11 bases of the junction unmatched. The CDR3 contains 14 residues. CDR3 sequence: CASSSPPDRGYYTF. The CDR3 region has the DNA TGTGCCAGCAGTTCCCCCCCCGACAGGGGATACTACACCTTC.

The CDR3 region is CASSHEEGDSPLHF. CDR3 DNA: TGCGCCAGCAGCCACGAGGAGGGCGATTCACCCCTCCACTTT. The chain employs TRBV4-1 and TRBJ1-6; D remains unclear. This CDR3 has 14 residues. V dropped 3 bases and J dropped 8 bases, with 11 bases sitting between them. Germline V CDR1 and CDR2: MGHRA, YSYEKL.

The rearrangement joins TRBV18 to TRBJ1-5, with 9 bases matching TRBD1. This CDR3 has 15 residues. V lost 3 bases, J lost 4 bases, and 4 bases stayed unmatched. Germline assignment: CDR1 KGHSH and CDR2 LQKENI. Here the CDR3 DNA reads TGTGCCAGCTCACCTGGGACAGGGAATAATCAGCCCCAGCATTTT. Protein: CASSPGTGNNQPQHF.

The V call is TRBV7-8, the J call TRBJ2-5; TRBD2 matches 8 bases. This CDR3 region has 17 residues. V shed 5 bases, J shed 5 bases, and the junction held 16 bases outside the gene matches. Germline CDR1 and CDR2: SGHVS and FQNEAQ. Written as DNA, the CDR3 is TGTGCCAGCAGCCCATCACCCCCCAATAGCGGGGCGGAGACCCAGTACTTC. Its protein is CASSPSPPNSGAETQYF.

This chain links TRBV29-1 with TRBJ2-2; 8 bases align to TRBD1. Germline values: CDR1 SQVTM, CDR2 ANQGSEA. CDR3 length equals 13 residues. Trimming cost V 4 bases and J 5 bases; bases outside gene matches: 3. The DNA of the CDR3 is TGCAGCGTTGTGACAGGGGTTACCGGGGAGCTGTTTTTT. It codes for CSVVTGVTGELFF.

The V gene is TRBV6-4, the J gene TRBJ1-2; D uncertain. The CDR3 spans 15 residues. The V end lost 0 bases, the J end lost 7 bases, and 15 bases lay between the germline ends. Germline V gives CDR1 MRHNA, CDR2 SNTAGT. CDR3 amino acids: CASSDSAEGLSGYTF. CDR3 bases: TGTGCCAGCAGTGACTCGGCGGAGGGATTAAGTGGCTACACCTTC.

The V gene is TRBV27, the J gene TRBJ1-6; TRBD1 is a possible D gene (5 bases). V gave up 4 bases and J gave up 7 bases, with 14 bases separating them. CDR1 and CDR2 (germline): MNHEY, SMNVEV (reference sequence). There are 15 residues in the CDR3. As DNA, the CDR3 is TGTGCCAGCAGTTGGACACAGAACTACAATTCACCCCTCCACTTT. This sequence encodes CASSWTQNYNSPLHF.

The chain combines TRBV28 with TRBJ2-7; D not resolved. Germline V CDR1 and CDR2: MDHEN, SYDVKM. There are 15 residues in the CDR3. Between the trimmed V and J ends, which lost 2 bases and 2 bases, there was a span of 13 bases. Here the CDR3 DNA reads TGTGCCAGCAGTTTAAAGCCAGGTGGGCCCTACGAGCAGTACTTC. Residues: CASSLKPGGPYEQYF.

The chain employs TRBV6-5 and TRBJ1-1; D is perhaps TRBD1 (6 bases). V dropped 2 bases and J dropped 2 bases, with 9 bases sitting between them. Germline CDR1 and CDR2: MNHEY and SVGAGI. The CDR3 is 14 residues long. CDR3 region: CASSYLDSNTEAFF. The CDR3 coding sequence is TGTGCCAGCAGTTACCTGGACAGTAACACTGAAGCTTTCTTT.

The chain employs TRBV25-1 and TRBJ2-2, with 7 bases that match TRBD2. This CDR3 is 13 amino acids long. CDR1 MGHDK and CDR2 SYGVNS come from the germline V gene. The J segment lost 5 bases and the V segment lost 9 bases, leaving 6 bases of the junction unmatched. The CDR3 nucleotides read TGTGCCAGTCACTGGGGGGGAACCGGGGAGCTGTTTTTT. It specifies CASHWGGTGELFF.

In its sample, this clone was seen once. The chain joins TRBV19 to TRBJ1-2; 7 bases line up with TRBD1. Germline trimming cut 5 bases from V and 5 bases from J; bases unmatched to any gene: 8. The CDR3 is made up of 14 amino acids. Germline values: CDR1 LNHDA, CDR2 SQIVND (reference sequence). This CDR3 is CASSLGTALYGYTF. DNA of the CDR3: TGTGCCAGTAGTCTAGGGACAGCTCTTTATGGCTACACCTTC.

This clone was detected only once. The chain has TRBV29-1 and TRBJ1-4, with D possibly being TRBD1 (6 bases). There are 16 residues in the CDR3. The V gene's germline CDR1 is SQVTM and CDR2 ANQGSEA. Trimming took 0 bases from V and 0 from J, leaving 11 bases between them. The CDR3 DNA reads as TGCAGCGTTGAAGATCTCGGGACATCAACTAATGAAAAACTGTTTTTT. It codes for CSVEDLGTSTNEKLFF. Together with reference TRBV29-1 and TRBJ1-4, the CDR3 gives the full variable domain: SAVISQKPSRDICQRGTSLTIQCQVDSQVTMMFWYRQQPGQSLTLIATANQGSEATYESGFVIDKFPISRPNLTFSTLTVSNMSPEDSSIYLCSVEDLGTSTNEKLFFGSGTQLSVL.

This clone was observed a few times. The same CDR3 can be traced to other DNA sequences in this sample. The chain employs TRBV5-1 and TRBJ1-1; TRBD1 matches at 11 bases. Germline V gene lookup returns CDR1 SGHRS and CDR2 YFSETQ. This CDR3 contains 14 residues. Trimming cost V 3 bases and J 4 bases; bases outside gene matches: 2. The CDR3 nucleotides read TGCGCCAGCAGCTGGACAGGGGGCCGCACTGAAGCTTTCTTT. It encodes CASSWTGGRTEAFF. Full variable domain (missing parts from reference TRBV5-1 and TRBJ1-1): KAGVTQTPRYLIKTRGQQVTLSCSPISGHRSVSWYQQTPGQGLQFLFEYFSETQRNKGNFPGRFSGRQFSNSRSEMNVSTLELGDSALYLCASSWTGGRTEAFFGQGTRLTVV.

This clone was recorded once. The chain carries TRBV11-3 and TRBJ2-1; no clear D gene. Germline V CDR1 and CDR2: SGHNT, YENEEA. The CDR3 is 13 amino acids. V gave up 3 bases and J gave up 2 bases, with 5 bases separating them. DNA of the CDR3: TGTGCCAGCAGCTTGCTAGCCTACAATGAGCAGTTCTTC. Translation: CASSLLAYNEQFF.

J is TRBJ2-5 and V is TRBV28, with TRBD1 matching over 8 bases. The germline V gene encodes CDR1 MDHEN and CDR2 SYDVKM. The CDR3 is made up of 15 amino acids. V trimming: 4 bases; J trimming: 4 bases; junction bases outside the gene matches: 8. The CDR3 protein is CASSSPGTGPETQYF. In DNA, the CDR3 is TGTGCCAGCAGTTCCCCCGGGACAGGCCCAGAGACCCAGTACTTC.

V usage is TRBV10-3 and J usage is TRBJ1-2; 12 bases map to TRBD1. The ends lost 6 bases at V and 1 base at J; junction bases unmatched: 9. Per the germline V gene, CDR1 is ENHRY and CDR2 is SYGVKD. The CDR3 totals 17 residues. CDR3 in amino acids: CAISPGTGGANNYGYTF. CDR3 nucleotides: TGTGCCATCAGCCCCGGGACAGGGGGCGCAAATAACTATGGCTACACCTTC.

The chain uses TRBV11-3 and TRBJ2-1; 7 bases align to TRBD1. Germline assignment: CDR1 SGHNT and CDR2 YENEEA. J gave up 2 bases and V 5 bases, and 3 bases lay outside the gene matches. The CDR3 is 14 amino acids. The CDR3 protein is CASSETGTYNEQFF. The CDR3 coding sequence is TGTGCCAGCAGCGAGACAGGGACCTACAATGAGCAGTTCTTC.

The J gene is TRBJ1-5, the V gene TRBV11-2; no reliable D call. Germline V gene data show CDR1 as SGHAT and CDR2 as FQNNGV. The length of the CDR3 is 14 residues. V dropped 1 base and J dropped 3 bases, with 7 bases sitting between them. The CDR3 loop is CASSLVQVNQPQHF. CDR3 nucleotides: TGTGCCAGCAGCTTAGTGCAGGTCAATCAGCCCCAGCATTTT.